Presented here are 21 T cell receptor beta chains from one specimen sequenced in a study of cytomegalovirus exposure and HLA in healthy donors. PCR primers comprised 60 Vbeta and 13 Jbeta primers. Clones were sequenced by immunoSEQ multiplex PCR, and TCRdb holds only the in-frame ones, with some missing. The table lists 200,000 to 300,000 clones, 82% of them singletons. Material for sequencing was PBMCs. The receptors here all came from a woman in her thirties or forties in good health and CMV-seropositive.

The J gene is TRBJ1-1, the V gene TRBV25-1, with D uncertain. This CDR3 contains 13 residues. Germline V gives CDR1 MGHDK, CDR2 SYGVNS. Between the trimmed V and J ends, which lost 7 bases and 3 bases, there was a span of 12 bases. In nucleotides, the CDR3 is TGTGCCAGCATCACCAGGATAGACACTGAAGCTTTCTTT. It yields the protein CASITRIDTEAFF.

This chain links TRBV7-2 with TRBJ2-7, with TRBD2 matching over 8 bases. The CDR3 covers 15 residues. In germline, CDR1 is SGHTA, CDR2 FQGNSA. The V and J ends lost 1 base and 6 bases, in that order; junction bases with no gene match: 8. The CDR3 loop reads CASSLDSGARAEQYF. The CDR3 nucleotides read TGTGCCAGCAGCTTAGATAGCGGGGCGCGGGCCGAGCAGTACTTC.

J is TRBJ2-5 and V is TRBV5-4, with 7 positions matching TRBD1. The DNA end is a closer match to TRBJ2-7, so the J assignment may be wrong. The CDR3 loop spans 14 amino acids. Looked up from germline, CDR1 is SGHNT and CDR2 is YYREEE (reference sequence). The CDR3 sequence: CASSPPGGDYEQYF. The CDR3 bases are TGTGCCAGCAGCCCCCCAGGGGGAGACTACGAGCAGTACTTC.

This clone was picked up one time. Here the CDR3 DNA reads TGCGCCAGCAGCCCTGGGGACAGGGGGACAGAGACCCAGTACTTC. Translation gives CASSPGDRGTETQYF. This chain uses TRBV5-1 with TRBJ2-5, with 11 bases fitting TRBD1. The CDR3 covers 15 residues. The ends lost 4 bases at V and 4 bases at J; junction bases unmatched: 6. From germline, CDR1 is SGHRS and CDR2 YFSETQ.

The chain has TRBV7-2 and TRBJ1-1, with D unresolved. V lost 5 bases and J lost 1, with 23 bases in between. The CDR3 has 18 residues. CDR1 SGHTA and CDR2 FQGNSA come from the germline V gene. This CDR3 reads CASSPYRGPGRENTEAFF. The CDR3 nucleotides are TGTGCCAGCAGCCCCTACCGCGGACCCGGGCGGGAGAACACTGAAGCTTTCTTT.

This clone showed up just once. The gene calls are TRBV30 and TRBJ1-3; the match to TRBD1 covers 8 bases. Germline-derived CDR1 and CDR2 are GTSNPN and SVGIG (reference sequence). There are 12 residues in the CDR3. V lost 3 bases, J lost 11 bases, and 6 bases stayed unmatched. CDR3 bases: TGTGCCTGGAGCGACAGGGGTTTACCCATATATTTT. It yields the protein CAWSDRGLPIYF.

The chain is built from TRBV10-2 and TRBJ2-7, with 7 bases fitting TRBD2. The V gene end was trimmed by 4 bases and the J gene end by 6 bases; junction bases not matched to a gene: 6. The germline V gene has CDR1 WSHSY and CDR2 SAAADI. The CDR3 length is 13 residues. CDR3: CASSGDYLGEQYF. In nucleotides, the CDR3 is TGCGCCAGCAGTGGGGACTATTTGGGCGAGCAGTACTTC.

J is TRBJ2-5 and V is TRBV13, with 8 bases matching TRBD2. J was trimmed by 5 bases and V by 5 bases; bases with no gene match: 13. From germline, CDR1 is PRHDT and CDR2 FYEKMQ (reference sequence). The CDR3 runs to 16 residues. The CDR3 protein is CASSTTGGVPAETQYF. CDR3 DNA: TGTGCCAGCAGCACTACCGGGGGGGTCCCTGCGGAGACCCAGTACTTC.

Many counts were recorded for this clone. The rearrangement joins TRBV4-3 to TRBJ2-1, with D maybe TRBD2 (5 bases). Germline V gives CDR1 LGHNA, CDR2 YSLEER. The CDR3 contains 16 residues. Trimming removed 1 base from V and 4 bases from J, with 14 bases in between. The CDR3 nucleotides read TGCGCCAGCAGCCAAGGGGCCGAGGGCCCTTACAATGAGCAGTTCTTC. Translated, it gives CASSQGAEGPYNEQFF.

V is TRBV4-1 and J is TRBJ2-7; 7 bases are shared with TRBD2. The CDR3 has 16 amino acids. CDR1 is MGHRA, CDR2 YSYEKL, per germline. With V trimmed by 0 bases and J by 1 base, 6 bases remained unmatched. CDR3 in DNA: TGCGCCAGCAGCCAAGATCGGGGCGGGGGTTCCTACGAGCAGTACTTC. This gives the protein CASSQDRGGGSYEQYF.

This clone was detected only a few times. The V and J genes are TRBV7-2 and TRBJ2-1; D not resolved. V lost 5 bases and J lost 3, with 17 bases in between. Germline V gene data show CDR1 as SGHTA and CDR2 as FQGNSA. The CDR3 is 16 residues long. This CDR3 is CASSELGRGIYNEQFF. The CDR3 DNA is TGTGCCAGCAGCGAGTTAGGTAGAGGAATCTACAATGAGCAGTTCTTC.

Written as DNA, the CDR3 is TGTGCCAGCAGTCCAACTACCCTAAATGAGCAGTTCTTC. Translated: CASSPTTLNEQFF. V usage is TRBV4-2 and J usage is TRBJ2-1; no firm D call. CDR1 is LGHNA and CDR2 is YNFKEQ in the germline V gene. The V end was cut by 6 bases, the J end by 7 bases, with 13 bases between. The CDR3 length is 13 residues.

The chain is built from TRBV29-1 and TRBJ1-1, with D unclear. Trimming pared 7 bases from V and 0 bases from J, leaving 6 bases between. Germline-derived CDR1 and CDR2 are SQVTM and ANQGSEA. This CDR3 is 11 amino acids long. The CDR3 here is CSGELNTEAFF. The CDR3 DNA reads as TGCAGCGGGGAGTTGAACACTGAAGCTTTCTTT.

This chain joins TRBV29-1 and TRBJ1-4; 9 bases align to TRBD1. J gave up 9 bases and V 6 bases, and 8 bases lay outside the gene matches. The CDR3 runs to 13 residues. Germline V gene lookup returns CDR1 SQVTM and CDR2 ANQGSEA. The CDR3: CSVWWDRDKKLFF. In DNA, the CDR3 is TGCAGCGTGTGGTGGGACAGGGACAAAAAACTGTTTTTT. The variable domain in full, completed from reference TRBV29-1 and TRBJ1-4, reads SAVISQKPSRDICQRGTSLTIQCQVDSQVTMMFWYRQQPGQSLTLIATANQGSEATYESGFVIDKFPISRPNLTFSTLTVSNMSPEDSSIYLCSVWWDRDKKLFFGSGTQLSVL.

The chain has TRBV7-2 and TRBJ1-3; 11 bases align to TRBD1. V lost 3 bases, J lost 2 bases, and 6 bases stayed unmatched. The length of the CDR3 is 17 residues. The germline V gene has CDR1 SGHTA and CDR2 FQGNSA. The CDR3 sequence: CASSFRTGGDTGNTIYF. The CDR3 bases are TGTGCCAGCAGCTTCCGGACAGGGGGCGACACTGGAAACACCATATATTTT.

V gene TRBV14 combines with J gene TRBJ2-2, with 7 bases identical to TRBD2. There are 14 residues in the CDR3. Germline V CDR1 and CDR2: SGHDN, FVKESK. With V trimmed by 4 bases and J by 5 bases, 4 bases remained unmatched. Written as DNA, the CDR3 is TGTGCCAGCAGCCGAAGTAGCGGGACCGGGGAGCTGTTTTTT. Its translation: CASSRSSGTGELFF.

Comment on this clone: The same CDR3 can be traced to other DNA sequences in this sample. The CDR3 region is CASSLDRGTDTQYF. The CDR3 DNA follows: TGTGCCAGCAGCCTGGACAGGGGTACAGATACGCAGTATTTT. The chain employs TRBV7-2 and TRBJ2-3, with 9 bases aligning to TRBD1. Germline trimming cut 5 bases from V and 3 bases from J; bases unmatched to any gene: 3. The CDR3 contains 14 residues. The germline gives CDR1 SGHTA, CDR2 FQGNSA.

The V call is TRBV19, the J call TRBJ1-2, with 7 nucleotides matching TRBD1. Unmatched junction bases numbered 15, after V lost 1 base and J lost 4 bases. This CDR3 is built from 18 residues. Germline CDR1 LNHDA, CDR2 SQIVND (reference sequence). The CDR3 region has the DNA TGTGCCAGTAGTATAGGATCGGGGACAGAATCTTTTCTCTATGGCTACACCTTC. Residues: CASSIGSGTESFLYGYTF.

This sequence joins TRBV10-2 and TRBJ2-5; 7 bases agree with TRBD2. This CDR3 has 14 residues. Germline V lookup: CDR1 WSHSY, CDR2 SAAADI. The V segment lost 4 bases and the J segment 4 bases; nucleotides outside the gene matches: 6. The CDR3 sequence is CASSVATSSETQYF. The DNA for the CDR3 is TGCGCCAGCAGTGTCGCGACTAGCTCAGAGACCCAGTACTTC.

The genes are TRBV10-3 and TRBJ2-2; 8 bases line up with TRBD2. The CDR3 contains 14 residues. V shed 5 bases, J shed 3 bases, and the junction held 2 bases outside the gene matches. Germline V gene sequence: CDR1 ENHRY, CDR2 SYGVKD. The CDR3 sequence: CAISPAGDTGELFF. CDR3 DNA: TGTGCCATCAGTCCAGCGGGGGACACCGGGGAGCTGTTTTTT.

The CDR3 here is CASSAIGWGEVGTAYGYTF. CDR3 coding DNA: TGTGCCAGCAGCGCGATAGGGTGGGGGGAAGTGGGGACTGCCTATGGCTACACCTTC. V and J are TRBV9 and TRBJ1-2, with a possible D match to TRBD1 (5 bases). The length of the CDR3 is 19 residues. Germline V gene sequence: CDR1 SGDLS, CDR2 YYNGEE. Trimming took off 3 bases at V and 4 bases at J, with 28 bases between the two ends.